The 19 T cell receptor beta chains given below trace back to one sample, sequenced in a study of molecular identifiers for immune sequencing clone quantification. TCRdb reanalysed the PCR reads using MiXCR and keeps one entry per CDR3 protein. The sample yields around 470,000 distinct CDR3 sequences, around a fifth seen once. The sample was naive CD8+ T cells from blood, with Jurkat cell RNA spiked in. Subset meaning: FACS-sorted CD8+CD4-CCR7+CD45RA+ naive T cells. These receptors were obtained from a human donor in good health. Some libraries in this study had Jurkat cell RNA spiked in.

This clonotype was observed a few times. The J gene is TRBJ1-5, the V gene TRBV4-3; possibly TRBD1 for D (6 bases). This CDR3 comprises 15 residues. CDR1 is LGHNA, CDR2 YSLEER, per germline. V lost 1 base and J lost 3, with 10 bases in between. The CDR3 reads CASSQVQGNNQPQHF. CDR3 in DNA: TGCGCCAGCAGCCAAGTACAGGGTAACAATCAGCCCCAGCATTTT.

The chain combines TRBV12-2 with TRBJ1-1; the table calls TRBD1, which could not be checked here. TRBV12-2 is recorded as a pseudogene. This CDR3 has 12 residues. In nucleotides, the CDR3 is TGTGCAAGTCGCATCCACAGGGGGCCAACTTTCTTT. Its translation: CASRIHRGPTFF.

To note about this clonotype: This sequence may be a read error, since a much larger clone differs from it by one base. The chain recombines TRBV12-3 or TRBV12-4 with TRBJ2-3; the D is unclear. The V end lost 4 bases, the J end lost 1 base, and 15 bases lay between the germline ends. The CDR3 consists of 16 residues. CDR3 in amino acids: CASSSYRTSGTDTQYF. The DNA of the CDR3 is TGTGCCAGCAGTTCCTACCGAACCTCTGGCACAGATACGCAGTATTTT.

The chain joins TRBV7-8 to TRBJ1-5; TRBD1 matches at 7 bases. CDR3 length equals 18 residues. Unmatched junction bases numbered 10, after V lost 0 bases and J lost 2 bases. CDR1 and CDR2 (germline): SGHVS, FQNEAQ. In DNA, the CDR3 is TGTGCCAGCAGCTTAGCTGGGGGGGACAGCGCGGGCAATCAGCCCCAGCATTTT. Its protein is CASSLAGGDSAGNQPQHF.

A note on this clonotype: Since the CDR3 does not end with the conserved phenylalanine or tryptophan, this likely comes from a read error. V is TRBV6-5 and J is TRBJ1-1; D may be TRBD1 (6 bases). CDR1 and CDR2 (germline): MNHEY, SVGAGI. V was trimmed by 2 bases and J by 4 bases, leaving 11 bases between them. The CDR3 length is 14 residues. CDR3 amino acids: CASSYQGHGTEAFS. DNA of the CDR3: TGTGCCAGCAGTTACCAGGGGCACGGCACTGAAGCTTTCTCT.

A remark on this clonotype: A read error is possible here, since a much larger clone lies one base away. The CDR3 is CNAQAVPRGEKLFF. The CDR3 coding sequence is TGCAATGCGCAAGCGGTTCCCCGAGGTGAAAAACTGTTTTTT. The V gene is TRBV20-1, the J gene TRBJ1-4; no clear D gene. CDR3 length equals 14 residues. Germline V CDR1 and CDR2: DFQATT, SNEGSKA (reference sequence).

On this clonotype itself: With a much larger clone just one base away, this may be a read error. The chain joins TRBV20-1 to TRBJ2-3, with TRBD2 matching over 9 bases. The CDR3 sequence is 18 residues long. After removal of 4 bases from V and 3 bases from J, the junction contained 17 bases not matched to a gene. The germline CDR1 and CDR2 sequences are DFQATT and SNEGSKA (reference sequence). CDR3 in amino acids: CSATSHRAGGEKTDTQYF. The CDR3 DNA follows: TGCAGTGCTACAAGTCATAGAGCGGGGGGTGAGAAGACAGATACGCAGTATTTT.

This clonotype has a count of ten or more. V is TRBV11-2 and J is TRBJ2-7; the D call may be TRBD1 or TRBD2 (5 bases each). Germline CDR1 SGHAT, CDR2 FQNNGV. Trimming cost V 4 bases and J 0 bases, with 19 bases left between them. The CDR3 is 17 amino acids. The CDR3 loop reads CASSSNRDPISSYEQYF. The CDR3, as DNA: TGTGCCAGCAGCTCCAACCGGGACCCGATCAGCTCCTACGAGCAGTACTTC.

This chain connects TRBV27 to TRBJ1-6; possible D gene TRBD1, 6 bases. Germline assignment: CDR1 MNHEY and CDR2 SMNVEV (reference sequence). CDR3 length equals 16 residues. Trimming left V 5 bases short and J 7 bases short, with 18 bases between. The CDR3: CASSPTSTGFNSPLHF. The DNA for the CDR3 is TGTGCCAGCAGTCCAACATCCACAGGGTTCAATTCACCCCTCCACTTT.

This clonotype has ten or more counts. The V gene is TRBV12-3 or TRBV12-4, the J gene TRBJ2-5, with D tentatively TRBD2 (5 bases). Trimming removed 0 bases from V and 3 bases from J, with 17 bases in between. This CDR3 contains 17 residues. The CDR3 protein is CASSLAGTRGPEETQYF. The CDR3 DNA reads TGTGCCAGCAGTTTAGCCGGAACCCGGGGTCCTGAAGAGACCCAGTACTTC.

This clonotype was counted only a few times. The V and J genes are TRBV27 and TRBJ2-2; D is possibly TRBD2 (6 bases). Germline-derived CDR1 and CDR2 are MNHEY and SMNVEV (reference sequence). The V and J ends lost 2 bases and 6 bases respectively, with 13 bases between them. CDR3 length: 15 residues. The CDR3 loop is CASSLIGSLSGELFF. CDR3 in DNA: TGTGCCAGCAGTTTAATCGGGAGCTTGTCCGGGGAGCTGTTTTTT.

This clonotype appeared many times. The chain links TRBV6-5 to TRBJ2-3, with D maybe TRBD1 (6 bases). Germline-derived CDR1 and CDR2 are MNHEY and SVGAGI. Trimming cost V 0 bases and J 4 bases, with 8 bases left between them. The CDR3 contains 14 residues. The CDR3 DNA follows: TGTGCCAGCAGTTACTCGGCAGGGGCAGATACGCAGTATTTT. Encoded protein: CASSYSAGADTQYF.

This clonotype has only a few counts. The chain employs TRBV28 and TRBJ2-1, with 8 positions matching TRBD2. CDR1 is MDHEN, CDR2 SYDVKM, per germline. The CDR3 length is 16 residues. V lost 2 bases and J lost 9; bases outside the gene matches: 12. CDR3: CASSLIAGTSGTEQFF. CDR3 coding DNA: TGTGCCAGCAGTTTAATTGCCGGCACTAGCGGCACTGAGCAGTTCTTC.

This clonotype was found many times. The CDR3 loop is CASSRGQGIGEKLFF. CDR3 sequence (DNA): TGTGCCAGCAGCCGCGGACAGGGGATTGGTGAAAAACTGTTTTTT. This chain uses TRBV5-5 with TRBJ1-4, with 9 bases that match TRBD1. The ends lost 4 bases at V and 7 bases at J; junction bases unmatched: 8. The CDR3 spans 15 residues. CDR1 and CDR2 (germline): SGHKS, YYEKEE (reference sequence).

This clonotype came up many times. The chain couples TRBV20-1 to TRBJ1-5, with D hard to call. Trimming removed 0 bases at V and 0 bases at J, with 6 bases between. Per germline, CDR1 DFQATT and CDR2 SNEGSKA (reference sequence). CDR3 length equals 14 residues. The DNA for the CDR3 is TGCAGTGCTAGAGATTCGTATAGCAATCAGCCCCAGCATTTT. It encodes CSARDSYSNQPQHF.

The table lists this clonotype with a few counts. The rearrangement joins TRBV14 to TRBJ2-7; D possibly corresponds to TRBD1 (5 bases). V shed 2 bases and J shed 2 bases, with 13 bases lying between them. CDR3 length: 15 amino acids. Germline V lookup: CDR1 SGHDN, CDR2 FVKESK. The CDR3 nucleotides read TGTGCCAGCAGCCAATACGGAGCAGGGCCCTACGAGCAGTACTTC. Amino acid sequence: CASSQYGAGPYEQYF.

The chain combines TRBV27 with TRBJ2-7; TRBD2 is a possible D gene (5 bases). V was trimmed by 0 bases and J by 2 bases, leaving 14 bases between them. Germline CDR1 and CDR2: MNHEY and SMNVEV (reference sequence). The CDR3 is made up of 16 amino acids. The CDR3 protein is CASSLSQDGMTYEQYF. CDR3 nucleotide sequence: TGTGCCAGCAGTTTATCCCAGGACGGGATGACCTACGAGCAGTACTTC.

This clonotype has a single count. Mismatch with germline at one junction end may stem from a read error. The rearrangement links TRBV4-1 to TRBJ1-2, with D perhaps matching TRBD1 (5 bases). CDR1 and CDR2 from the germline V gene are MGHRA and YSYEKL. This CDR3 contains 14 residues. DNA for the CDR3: TGCGCCAGCGGCCAAGTCCTCGGGGGCTATGGCTACACCTTC. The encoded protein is CASGQVLGGYGYTF.

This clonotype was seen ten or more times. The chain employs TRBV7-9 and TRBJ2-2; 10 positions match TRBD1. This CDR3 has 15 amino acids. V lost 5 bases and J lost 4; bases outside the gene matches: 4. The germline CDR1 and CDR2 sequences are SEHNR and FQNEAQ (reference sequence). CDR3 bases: TGTGCCAGCAGCCCCCGGGACAGGGGCACCGGGGAGCTGTTTTTT. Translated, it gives CASSPRDRGTGELFF.